The rows below give T cell receptor beta chains drawn from one sample of a study of graft-versus-host responses after intestinal transplantation. The assay was immunoSEQ multiplex PCR, and TCRdb's table has in-frame clones only and misses some. The sample has tens of thousands of clones; more than 70% are singletons. Their specific antigens are unknown. The material was unstimulated CD8+ T cells sorted from spleen or lymph node cells, obtained before intestinal transplant. The receptors originated from a human donor who received an intestinal transplant. Each CDR3 is given with its conserved first and last residue. The D gene is left open where the match is weak. Rows give clone size only sometimes, using once, few, many, or a class for an expanded clone.

CDR3nt,CDR3aa,len,j_gene,abundance,v_gene,d_gene
TGTGCCAGTAGTATAATAGGAAGCGGGTACAATGAGCAGTTCTTC,CASSIIGSGYNEQFF,15,TRBJ2-1,few,TRBV19,.
TGCAGCTCCCTAGGGGGCTCCTACAATGAGCAGTTCTTC,CSSLGGSYNEQFF,13,TRBJ2-1,.,TRBV29-1,.
TGTGCCAGCAGTTTACTCCCGCCTAGCGGGAGGATCTACGAGCAGTACTTC,CASSLLPPSGRIYEQYF,17,TRBJ2-7,.,TRBV28,TRBD2
TGCGCCAGCAGCCAAGCGTGGGACAGGGTCCCCTACGAGCAGTACTTC,CASSQAWDRVPYEQYF,16,TRBJ2-7,.,TRBV4-1,TRBD1
TGCGCCAGCAGCTTAGGACAGGGGTCCCTCGAGCAGTACTTC,CASSLGQGSLEQYF,14,TRBJ2-7,.,TRBV5-1,TRBD1
TGTGCCAGCAGTTTATACAGGGGGGAGACCCAGTACTTC,CASSLYRGETQYF,13,TRBJ2-5,.,TRBV28,TRBD1
TGTGCCAGCAGTGACGGGGTACACAGCCATGGCTACACCTTC,CASSDGVHSHGYTF,14,TRBJ1-2,.,TRBV6-1,.
TGTGCCAGCAGCGCAGGGGCCTCTCGAGAGCAGTACTTC,CASSAGASREQYF,13,TRBJ2-7,.,TRBV7-6,.
TGTGCCAGCAGCCCGGATGACAGGGCTGGGACCCAGTACTTC,CASSPDDRAGTQYF,14,TRBJ2-5,.,TRBV5-6,TRBD1
TGTGCCAGTTCTATAAGAGGGGGCTGGGACACCATATATTTT,CASSIRGGWDTIYF,14,TRBJ1-3,.,TRBV7-8,TRBD1
TGTGCCATCAGTGACAGGGATGCGAACACCGGGGAGCTGTTTTTT,CAISDRDANTGELFF,15,TRBJ2-2,.,TRBV10-3,.
TGTGCCAGCAGTTTACCCCCAGACTCCTACGAGCAGTACTTC,CASSLPPDSYEQYF,14,TRBJ2-7,once,TRBV28,.
TGTGCCAGCAGCTTAAGGTCACAGGGGCGGACCTACGAGCAGTACTTC,CASSLRSQGRTYEQYF,16,TRBJ2-7,.,TRBV7-8,TRBD1
TGTGCCAGCAGCGTAGGGACAGTAACCGAGCAGTACTTC,CASSVGTVTEQYF,13,TRBJ2-7,.,TRBV9,.